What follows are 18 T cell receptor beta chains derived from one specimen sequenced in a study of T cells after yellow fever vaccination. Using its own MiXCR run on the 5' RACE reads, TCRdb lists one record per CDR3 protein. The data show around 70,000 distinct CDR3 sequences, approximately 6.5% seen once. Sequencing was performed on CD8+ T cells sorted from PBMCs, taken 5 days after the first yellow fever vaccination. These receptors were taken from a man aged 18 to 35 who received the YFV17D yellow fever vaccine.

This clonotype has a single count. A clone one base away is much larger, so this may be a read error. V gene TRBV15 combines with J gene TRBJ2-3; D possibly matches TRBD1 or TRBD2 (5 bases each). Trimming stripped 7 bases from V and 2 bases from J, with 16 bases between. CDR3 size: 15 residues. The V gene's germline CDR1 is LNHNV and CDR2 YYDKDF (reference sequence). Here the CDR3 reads CATINRGETTDTQYF. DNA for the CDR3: TGTGCCACCATCAATAGAGGGGAGACCACAGATACGCAGTATTTT.

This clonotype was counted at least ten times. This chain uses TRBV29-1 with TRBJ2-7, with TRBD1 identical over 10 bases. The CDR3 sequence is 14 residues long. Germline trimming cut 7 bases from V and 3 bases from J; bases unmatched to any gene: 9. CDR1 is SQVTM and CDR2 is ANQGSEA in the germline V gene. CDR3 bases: TGCAGCGCAGGCCGGGACAGGGGCATCTACGAGCAGTACTTC. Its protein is CSAGRDRGIYEQYF.

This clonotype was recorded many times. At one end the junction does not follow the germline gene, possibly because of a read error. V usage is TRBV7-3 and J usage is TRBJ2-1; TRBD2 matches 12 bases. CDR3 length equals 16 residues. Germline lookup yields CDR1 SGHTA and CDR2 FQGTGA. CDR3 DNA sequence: TGTGCCAGCAGCACAGGACTAGCGGGACCCTACAATGTGCAGTTCTTC. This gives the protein CASSTGLAGPYNVQFF.

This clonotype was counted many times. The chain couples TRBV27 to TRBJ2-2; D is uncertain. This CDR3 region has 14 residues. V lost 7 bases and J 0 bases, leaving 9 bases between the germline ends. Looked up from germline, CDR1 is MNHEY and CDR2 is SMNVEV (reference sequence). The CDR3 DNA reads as TGTGCCAGCATGGGCTACGCGAACACCGGGGAGCTGTTTTTT. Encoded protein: CASMGYANTGELFF.

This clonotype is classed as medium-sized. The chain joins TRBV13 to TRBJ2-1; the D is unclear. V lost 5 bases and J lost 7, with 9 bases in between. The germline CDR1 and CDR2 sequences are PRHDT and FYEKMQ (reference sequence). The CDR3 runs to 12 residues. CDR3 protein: CASSALGNEQFF. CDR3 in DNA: TGTGCCAGCAGCGCATTGGGAAATGAGCAGTTCTTC.

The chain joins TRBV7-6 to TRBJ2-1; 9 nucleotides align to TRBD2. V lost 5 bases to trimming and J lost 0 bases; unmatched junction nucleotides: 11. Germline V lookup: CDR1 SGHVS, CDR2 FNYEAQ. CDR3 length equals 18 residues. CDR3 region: CASSARGGGANSYNEQFF. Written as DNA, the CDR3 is TGTGCCAGCAGCGCGCGGGGCGGGGGGGCCAACTCCTACAATGAGCAGTTCTTC.

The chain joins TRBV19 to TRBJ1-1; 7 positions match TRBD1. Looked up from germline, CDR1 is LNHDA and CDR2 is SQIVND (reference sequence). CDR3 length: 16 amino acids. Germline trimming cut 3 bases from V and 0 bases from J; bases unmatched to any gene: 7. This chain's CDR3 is CASSMRQGELNTEAFF. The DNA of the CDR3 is TGTGCCAGTAGTATGAGACAGGGCGAATTGAACACTGAAGCTTTCTTT.

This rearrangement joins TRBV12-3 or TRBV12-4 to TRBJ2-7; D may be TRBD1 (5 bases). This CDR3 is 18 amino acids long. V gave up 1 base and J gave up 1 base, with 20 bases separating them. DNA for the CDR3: TGTGCCAGCAGTTTAGGGGGCGGCGAAGGGATGATATCCTACGAGCAGTACTTC. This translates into CASSLGGGEGMISYEQYF.

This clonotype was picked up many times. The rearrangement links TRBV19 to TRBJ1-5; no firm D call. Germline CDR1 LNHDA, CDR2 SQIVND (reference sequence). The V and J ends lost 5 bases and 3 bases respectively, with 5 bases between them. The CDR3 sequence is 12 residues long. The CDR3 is CASSGHNQPQHF. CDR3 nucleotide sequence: TGTGCCAGTAGTGGTCACAATCAGCCCCAGCATTTT.

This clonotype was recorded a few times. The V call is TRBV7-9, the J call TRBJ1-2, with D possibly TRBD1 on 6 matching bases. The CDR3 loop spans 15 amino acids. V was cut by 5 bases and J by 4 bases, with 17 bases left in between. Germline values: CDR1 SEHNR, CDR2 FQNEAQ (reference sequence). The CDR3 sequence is CASSPSRGVAYGYTF. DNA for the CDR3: TGTGCCAGCAGCCCCTCCAGGGGCGTAGCCTATGGCTACACCTTC.

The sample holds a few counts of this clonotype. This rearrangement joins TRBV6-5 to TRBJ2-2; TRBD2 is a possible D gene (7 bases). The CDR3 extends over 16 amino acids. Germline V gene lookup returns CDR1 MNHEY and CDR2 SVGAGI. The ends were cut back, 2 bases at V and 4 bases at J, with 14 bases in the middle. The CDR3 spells CASSYGGGGSTGELFF. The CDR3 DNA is TGTGCCAGCAGTTACGGGGGGGGCGGGAGCACCGGGGAGCTGTTTTTT.

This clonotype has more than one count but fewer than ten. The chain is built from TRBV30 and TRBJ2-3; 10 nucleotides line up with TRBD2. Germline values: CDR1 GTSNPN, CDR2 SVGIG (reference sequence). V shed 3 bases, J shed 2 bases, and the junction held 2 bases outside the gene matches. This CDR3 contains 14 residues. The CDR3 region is CAWRLAGHTDTQYF. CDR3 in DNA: TGTGCCTGGAGACTAGCGGGGCACACAGATACGCAGTATTTT.

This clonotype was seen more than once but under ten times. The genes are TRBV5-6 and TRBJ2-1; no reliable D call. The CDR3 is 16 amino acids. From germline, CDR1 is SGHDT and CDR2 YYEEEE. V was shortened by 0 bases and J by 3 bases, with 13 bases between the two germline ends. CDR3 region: CASSLALVQFYNEQFF. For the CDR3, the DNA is TGTGCCAGCAGCTTGGCCCTAGTGCAATTCTACAATGAGCAGTTCTTC.

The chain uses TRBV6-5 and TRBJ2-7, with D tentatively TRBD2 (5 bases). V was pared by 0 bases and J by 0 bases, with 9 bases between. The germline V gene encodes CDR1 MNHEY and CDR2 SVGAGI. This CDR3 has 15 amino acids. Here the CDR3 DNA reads TGTGCCAGCAGTTACTCGAGGGCAGCCTCCTACGAGCAGTACTTC. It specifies CASSYSRAASYEQYF.

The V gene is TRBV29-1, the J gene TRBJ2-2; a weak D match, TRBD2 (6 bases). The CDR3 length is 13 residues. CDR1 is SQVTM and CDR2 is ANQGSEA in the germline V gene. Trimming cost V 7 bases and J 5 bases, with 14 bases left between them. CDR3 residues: CSAARRGTGELFF. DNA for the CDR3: TGCAGCGCCGCCCGGCGGGGAACCGGGGAGCTGTTTTTT.

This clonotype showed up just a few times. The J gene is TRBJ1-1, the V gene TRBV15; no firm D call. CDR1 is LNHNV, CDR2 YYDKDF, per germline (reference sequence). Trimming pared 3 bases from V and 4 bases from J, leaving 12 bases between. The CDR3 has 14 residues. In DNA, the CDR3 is TGTGCCACCAGCAGGTGGGTAGTGGGCACTGAAGCTTTCTTT. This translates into CATSRWVVGTEAFF.

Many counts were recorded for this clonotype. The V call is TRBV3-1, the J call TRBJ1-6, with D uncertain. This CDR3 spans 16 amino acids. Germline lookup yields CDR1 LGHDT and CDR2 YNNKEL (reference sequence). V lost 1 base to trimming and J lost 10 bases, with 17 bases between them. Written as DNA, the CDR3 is TGTGCCAGCAGCCAAGCCACGAGCCCCCTACAATCACCCCTCCACTTT. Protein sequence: CASSQATSPLQSPLHF.

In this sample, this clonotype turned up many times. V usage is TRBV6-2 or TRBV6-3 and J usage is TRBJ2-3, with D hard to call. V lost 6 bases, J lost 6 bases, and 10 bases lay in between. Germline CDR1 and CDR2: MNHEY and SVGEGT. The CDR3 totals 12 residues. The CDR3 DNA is TGTGCCAGCAGATCCGACCCGGATACGCAGTATTTT. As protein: CASRSDPDTQYF.